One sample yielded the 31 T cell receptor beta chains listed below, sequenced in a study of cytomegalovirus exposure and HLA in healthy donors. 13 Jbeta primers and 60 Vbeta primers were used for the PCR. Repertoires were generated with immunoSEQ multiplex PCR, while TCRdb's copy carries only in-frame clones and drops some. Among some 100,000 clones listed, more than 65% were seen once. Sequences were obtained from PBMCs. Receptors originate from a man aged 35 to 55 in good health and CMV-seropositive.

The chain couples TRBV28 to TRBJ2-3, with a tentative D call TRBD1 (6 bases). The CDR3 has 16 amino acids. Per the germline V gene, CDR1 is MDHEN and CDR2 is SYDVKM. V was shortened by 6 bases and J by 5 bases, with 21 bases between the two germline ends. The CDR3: CASRSPGHGSVDTQYF. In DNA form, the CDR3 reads TGTGCCAGCAGGTCACCGGGACACGGCAGTGTAGATACGCAGTATTTT.

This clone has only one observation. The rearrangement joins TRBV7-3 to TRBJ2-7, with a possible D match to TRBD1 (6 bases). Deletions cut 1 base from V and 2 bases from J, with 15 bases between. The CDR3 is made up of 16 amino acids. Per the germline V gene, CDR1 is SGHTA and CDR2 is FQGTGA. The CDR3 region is CASSLRGGGQPYEQYF. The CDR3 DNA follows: TGTGCCAGCAGCTTAAGGGGTGGAGGACAGCCCTACGAGCAGTACTTC.

In nucleotides, the CDR3 is TGTGCCAGCAGAGGAACAGGGACCACTGAAGCTTTCTTT. Translating gives CASRGTGTTEAFF. J is TRBJ1-1 and V is TRBV6-1; tentatively, D is TRBD1 (6 bases). Germline V gene lookup returns CDR1 MNHNS and CDR2 SASEGT. CDR3 size: 13 residues. The V gene lost 6 bases and the J gene lost 4 bases, with 12 bases spanning the gap.

The CDR3 DNA sequence: TGTGCCAGCAGTGTCCGGGGGGCTGGAAACACCATATATTTT. Translating gives CASSVRGAGNTIYF. The rearrangement links TRBV6-1 to TRBJ1-3; possibly TRBD1 for D (5 bases). CDR1 and CDR2 from the germline V gene are MNHNS and SASEGT. The V gene lost 4 bases and the J gene lost 2 bases, with 9 bases spanning the gap. This CDR3 is 14 amino acids long.

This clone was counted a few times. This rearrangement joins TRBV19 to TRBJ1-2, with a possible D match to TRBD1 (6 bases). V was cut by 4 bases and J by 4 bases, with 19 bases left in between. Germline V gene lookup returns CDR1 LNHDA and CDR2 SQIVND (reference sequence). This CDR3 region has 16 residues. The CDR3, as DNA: TGTGCCAGTAGTACCCCAGGGGATGGACGAGGCTATGGCTACACCTTC. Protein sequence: CASSTPGDGRGYGYTF.

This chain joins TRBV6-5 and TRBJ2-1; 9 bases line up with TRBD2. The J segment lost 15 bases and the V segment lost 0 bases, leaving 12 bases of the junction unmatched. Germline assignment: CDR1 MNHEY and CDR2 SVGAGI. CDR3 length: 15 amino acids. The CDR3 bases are TGTGCCAGCAGTTACTCCGCAGCGGGGGGAACTTCACCGTTCTTC. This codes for CASSYSAAGGTSPFF.

The CDR3 nucleotides read TGTGCCAGCAGCTACGTGGAGACTAGCCTCCCCTACAATGAGCAGTTCTTC. This codes for CASSYVETSLPYNEQFF. This rearrangement joins TRBV11-2 to TRBJ2-1; 7 bases align to TRBD2. V dropped 4 bases and J dropped 2; count of bases not matched to a gene: 11. Per the germline V gene, CDR1 is SGHAT and CDR2 is FQNNGV. The CDR3 is 17 residues long.

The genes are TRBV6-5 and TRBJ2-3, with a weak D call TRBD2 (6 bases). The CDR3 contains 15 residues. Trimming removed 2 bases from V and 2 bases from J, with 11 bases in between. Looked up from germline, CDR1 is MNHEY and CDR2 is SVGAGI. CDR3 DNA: TGTGCCAGCAGTTACGTGGGGGGAGACACAGATACGCAGTATTTT. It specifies CASSYVGGDTDTQYF.

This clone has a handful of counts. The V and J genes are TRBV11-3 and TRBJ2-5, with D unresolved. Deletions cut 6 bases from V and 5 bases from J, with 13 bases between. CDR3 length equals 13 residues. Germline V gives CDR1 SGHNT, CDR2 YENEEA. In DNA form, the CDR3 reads TGTGCCAGCAGTCCCGGCCCGCGGGAGACCCAGTACTTC. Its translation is CASSPGPRETQYF.

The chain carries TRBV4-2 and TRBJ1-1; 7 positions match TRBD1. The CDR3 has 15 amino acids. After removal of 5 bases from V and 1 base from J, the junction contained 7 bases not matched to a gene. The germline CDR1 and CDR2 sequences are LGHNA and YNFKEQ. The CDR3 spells CASSSGGDRNTEAFF. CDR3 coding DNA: TGTGCCAGCAGCTCAGGGGGAGATAGGAACACTGAAGCTTTCTTT.

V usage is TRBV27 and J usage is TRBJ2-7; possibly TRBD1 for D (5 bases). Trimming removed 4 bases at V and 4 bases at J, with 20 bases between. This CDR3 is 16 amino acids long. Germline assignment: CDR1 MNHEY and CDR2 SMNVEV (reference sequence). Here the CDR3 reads CASSSKWSQGSYEQYF. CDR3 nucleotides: TGTGCCAGCAGTTCAAAGTGGTCGCAGGGTTCGTACGAGCAGTACTTC.

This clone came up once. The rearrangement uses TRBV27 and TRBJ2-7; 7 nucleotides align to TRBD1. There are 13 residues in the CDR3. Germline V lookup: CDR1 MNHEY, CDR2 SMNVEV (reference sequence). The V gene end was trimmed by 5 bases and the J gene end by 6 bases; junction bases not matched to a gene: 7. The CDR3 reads CASSPRTGREQYF. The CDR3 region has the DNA TGTGCCAGCAGTCCTCGGACAGGACGCGAGCAGTACTTC.

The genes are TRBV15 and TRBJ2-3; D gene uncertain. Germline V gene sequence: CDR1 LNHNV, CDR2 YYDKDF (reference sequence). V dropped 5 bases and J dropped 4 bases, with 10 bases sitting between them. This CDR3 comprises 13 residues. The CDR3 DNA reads TGTGCCACCAGCGCCCCTGGGCCAGATACGCAGTATTTT. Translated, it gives CATSAPGPDTQYF.

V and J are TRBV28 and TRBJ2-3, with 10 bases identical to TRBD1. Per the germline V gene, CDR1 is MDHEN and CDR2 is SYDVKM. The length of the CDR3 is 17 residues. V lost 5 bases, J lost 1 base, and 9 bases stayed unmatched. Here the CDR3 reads CASSGTGQGMGTDTQYF. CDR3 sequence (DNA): TGTGCCAGCAGTGGTACGGGACAGGGGATGGGCACAGATACGCAGTATTTT.

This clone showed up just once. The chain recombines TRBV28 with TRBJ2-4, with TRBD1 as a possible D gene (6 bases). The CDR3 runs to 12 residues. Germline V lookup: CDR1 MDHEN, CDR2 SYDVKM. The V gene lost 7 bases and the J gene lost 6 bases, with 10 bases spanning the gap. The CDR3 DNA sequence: TGTGCCAGCAAGGCAGGGGTAAACATTCAGTACTTC. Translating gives CASKAGVNIQYF.

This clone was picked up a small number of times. In DNA, the CDR3 is TGTGCCATCAGTCTCGGGAATCAGCCCCAGCATTTT. It is translated as CAISLGNQPQHF. The chain carries TRBV10-3 and TRBJ1-5; D gene unclear. V was clipped by 5 bases and J by 4 bases, with 6 bases between them. Germline CDR1 ENHRY, CDR2 SYGVKD. The CDR3 consists of 12 residues.

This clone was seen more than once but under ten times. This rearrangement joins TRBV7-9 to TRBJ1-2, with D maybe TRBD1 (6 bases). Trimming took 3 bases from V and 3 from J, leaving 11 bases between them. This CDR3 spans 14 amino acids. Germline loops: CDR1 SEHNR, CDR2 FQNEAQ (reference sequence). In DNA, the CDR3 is TGTGCCAGCAGCTTGCAGGGGTGGGACTATGGCTACACCTTC. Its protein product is CASSLQGWDYGYTF.

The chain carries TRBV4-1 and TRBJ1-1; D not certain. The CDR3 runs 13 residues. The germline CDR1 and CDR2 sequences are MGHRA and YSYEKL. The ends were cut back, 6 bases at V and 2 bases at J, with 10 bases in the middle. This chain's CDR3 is CASSQRHNTEAFF. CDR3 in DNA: TGCGCCAGCAGTCAAAGACATAACACTGAAGCTTTCTTT.

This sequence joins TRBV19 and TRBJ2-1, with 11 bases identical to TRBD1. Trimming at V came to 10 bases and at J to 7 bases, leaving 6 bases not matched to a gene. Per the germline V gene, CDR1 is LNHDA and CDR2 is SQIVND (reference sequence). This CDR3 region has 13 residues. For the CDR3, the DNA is TGTGCCACTGGACAGGGGGCGTTTAATGAGCAGTTCTTC. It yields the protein CATGQGAFNEQFF.

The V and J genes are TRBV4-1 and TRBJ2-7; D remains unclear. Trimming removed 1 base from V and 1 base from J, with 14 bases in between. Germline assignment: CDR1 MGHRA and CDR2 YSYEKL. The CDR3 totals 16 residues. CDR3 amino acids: CASSQVPGFLSYEQYF. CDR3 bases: TGCGCCAGCAGCCAAGTCCCCGGGTTCCTGTCCTACGAGCAGTACTTC.

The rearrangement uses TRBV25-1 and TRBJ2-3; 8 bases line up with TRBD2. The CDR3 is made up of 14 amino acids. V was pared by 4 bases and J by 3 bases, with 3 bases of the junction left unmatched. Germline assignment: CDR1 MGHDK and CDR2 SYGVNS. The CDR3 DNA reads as TGTGCCAGCAGTGTGAGCGGGGGAACAGATACGCAGTATTTT. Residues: CASSVSGGTDTQYF.

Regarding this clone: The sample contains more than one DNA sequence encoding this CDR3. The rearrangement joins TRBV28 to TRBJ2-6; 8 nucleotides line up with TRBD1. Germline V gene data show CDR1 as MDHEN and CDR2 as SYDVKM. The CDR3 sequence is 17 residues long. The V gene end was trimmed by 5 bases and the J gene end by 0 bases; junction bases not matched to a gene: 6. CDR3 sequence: CASSPWTGSSGANVLTF. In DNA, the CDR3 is TGTGCCAGCAGTCCGTGGACAGGGTCCTCTGGGGCCAACGTCCTGACTTTC.

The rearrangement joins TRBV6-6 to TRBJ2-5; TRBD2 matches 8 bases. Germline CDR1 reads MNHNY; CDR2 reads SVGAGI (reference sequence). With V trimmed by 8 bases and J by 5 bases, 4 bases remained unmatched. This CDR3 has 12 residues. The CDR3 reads CASPRGGETQYF. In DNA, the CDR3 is TGTGCCAGCCCCCGGGGGGGGGAGACCCAGTACTTC.

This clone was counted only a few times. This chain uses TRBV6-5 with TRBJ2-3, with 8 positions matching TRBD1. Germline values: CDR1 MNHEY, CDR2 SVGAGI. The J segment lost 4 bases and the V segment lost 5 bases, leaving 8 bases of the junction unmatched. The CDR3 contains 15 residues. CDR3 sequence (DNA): TGTGCCAGCAGTCGGCGACAGGGGTTCGCAGATACGCAGTATTTT. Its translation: CASSRRQGFADTQYF.

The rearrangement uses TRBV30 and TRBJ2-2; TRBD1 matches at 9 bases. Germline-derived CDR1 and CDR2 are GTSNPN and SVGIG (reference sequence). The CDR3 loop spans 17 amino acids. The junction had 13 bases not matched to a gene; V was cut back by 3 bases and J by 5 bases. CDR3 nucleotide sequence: TGTGCCTGGAGCCCCAAGGACAGGGGATTTGTGACCGGGGAGCTGTTTTTT. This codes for CAWSPKDRGFVTGELFF.

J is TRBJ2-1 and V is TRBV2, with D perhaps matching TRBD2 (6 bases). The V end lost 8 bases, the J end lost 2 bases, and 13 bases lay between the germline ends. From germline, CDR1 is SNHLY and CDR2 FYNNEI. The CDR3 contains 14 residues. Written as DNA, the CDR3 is TGTGCCAGCCTCGCGGGGCCCACCTACAATGAGCAGTTCTTC. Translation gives CASLAGPTYNEQFF.

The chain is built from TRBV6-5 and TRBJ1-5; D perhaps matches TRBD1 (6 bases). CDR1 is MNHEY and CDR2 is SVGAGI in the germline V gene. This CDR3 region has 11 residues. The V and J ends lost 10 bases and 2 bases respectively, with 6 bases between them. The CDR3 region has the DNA TGTGCCACAGGGGGCAATCAGCCCCAGCATTTT. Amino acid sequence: CATGGNQPQHF.

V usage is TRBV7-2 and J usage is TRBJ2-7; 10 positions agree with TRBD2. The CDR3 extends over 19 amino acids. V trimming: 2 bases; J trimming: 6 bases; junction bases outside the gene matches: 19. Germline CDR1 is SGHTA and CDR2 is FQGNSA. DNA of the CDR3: TGTGCCAGCAGCTTAAGCAGGGTCGGAGCGGGGGGGCCTACGGTCGAGCAGTACTTC. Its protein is CASSLSRVGAGGPTVEQYF.

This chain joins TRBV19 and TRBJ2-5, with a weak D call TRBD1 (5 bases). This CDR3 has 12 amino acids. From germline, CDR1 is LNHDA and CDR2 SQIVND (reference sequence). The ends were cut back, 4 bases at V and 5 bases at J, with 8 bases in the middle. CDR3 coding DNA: TGTGCCAGTAGTAGGGGCGAGGAGACCCAGTACTTC. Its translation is CASSRGEETQYF.

In DNA, the CDR3 is TGTGCCAGCAGTTTCCCCGGGGGTCCGAACACCGGGGAGCTGTTTTTT. Amino acids: CASSFPGGPNTGELFF. The chain carries TRBV28 and TRBJ2-2; D is perhaps TRBD2 (6 bases). Per germline, CDR1 MDHEN and CDR2 SYDVKM. There are 16 residues in the CDR3. V shed 3 bases and J shed 0 bases, with 11 bases lying between them.

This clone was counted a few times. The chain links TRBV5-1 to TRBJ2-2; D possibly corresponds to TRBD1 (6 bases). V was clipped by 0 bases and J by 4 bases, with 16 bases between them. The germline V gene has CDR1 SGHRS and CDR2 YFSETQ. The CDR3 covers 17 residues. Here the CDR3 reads CASSLALPGAGTGELFF. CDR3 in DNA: TGCGCCAGCAGCTTGGCCCTCCCAGGGGCGGGCACCGGGGAGCTGTTTTTT.